A selection of T cell receptor beta chains follows, all from one sample in a study of shared clonotypes between healthy human individuals. This table comes from immunoSEQ multiplex PCR, and its TCRdb copy is limited to in-frame clones, with some not included. The sample shows 2,100,000 or so clones, approximately 96% of them seen only once. What was sequenced was naive CD4+ T cells sorted from blood. Every receptor here comes from a man aged 18 to 30 in good health. CDR3s include the opening cysteine and the closing phenylalanine or tryptophan. The D gene is left open where the match is weak. Only some rows state a clone size, as once, few, many or a class for expanded clones.

j_call | v_call | d_call | clone_size | cdr3_nt | cdr3_aa
TRBJ1-1 | TRBV11-2 | NA | NA | TGTGCCAGCAGCTTAGGGGCAGGGGCCACTGAAGCTTTCTTT | CASSLGAGATEAFF
TRBJ1-2 | TRBV6-5 | TRBD1 | NA | TGTGCCAGCAGTTCTCCGCGGACAGGGAATAACTATGGCTACACCTTC | CASSSPRTGNNYGYTF
TRBJ2-5 | TRBV6-1 | TRBD2 | NA | TGTGCCAGCAGTCTGAGAGCGGGGCGGGTGGAGACCCAGTACTTC | CASSLRAGRVETQYF
TRBJ1-6 | TRBV18 | NA | NA | TGTGCCAGCTCAGAAGGGAGCTCCTATAATTCACCCCTCCACTTT | CASSEGSSYNSPLHF
TRBJ1-1 | TRBV4-1 | NA | NA | TGCGCCAGCAGCCAAGATTCGATAGAGGGGGGTACTGAAGCTTTCTTT | CASSQDSIEGGTEAFF
TRBJ2-4 | TRBV6-1 | TRBD2 | NA | TGTGCCAGCAGTGAAGCTAGCGGGAGTTTGGGGGACATTCAGTACTTC | CASSEASGSLGDIQYF
TRBJ1-3 | TRBV5-1 | NA | NA | TGCGCCAGCAGCTTAGTACAGGGCTCGGGAAACACCATATATTTT | CASSLVQGSGNTIYF
TRBJ2-5 | TRBV7-7 | NA | once | TGTGCTAGCAGCTTAAGGCGGGGAGGTCAGGAGACCCAGTACTTC | CASSLRRGGQETQYF
TRBJ1-2 | TRBV7-9 | NA | NA | TGTGCCAGCAGCCGACTCTCGCCCACAGATGCCTATGGCTACACCTTC | CASSRLSPTDAYGYTF
TRBJ2-5 | TRBV19 | TRBD1 | NA | TGTGCCAGCAAAGGACAGGGGAAAGAGACCCAGTACTTC | CASKGQGKETQYF
TRBJ2-3 | TRBV19 | NA | NA | TGTGCCAGTAGTATCTCGGTGAGAACTGATACGCAGTATTTT | CASSISVRTDTQYF
TRBJ2-7 | TRBV27 | NA | NA | TGTGCCAGCAGTTTAAACGGGGGCCAGCAGTACTTC | CASSLNGGQQYF
TRBJ2-1 | TRBV11-2 | TRBD1 | NA | TGTGCCAGCAGCTCCTGGACAGGCAGATTCTCCTACAATGAGCAGTTCTTC | CASSSWTGRFSYNEQFF
TRBJ2-1 | TRBV4-1 | NA | NA | TGCGTCAGCAGCCAAGAAAGAACAGGTGGCTCCTACAATGAGCAGTTCTTC | CVSSQERTGGSYNEQFF
TRBJ1-6 | TRBV30 | NA | once | TGTGCCTGGAGTGTACCGAGCTCCTATAATTCACCCCTCCACTTT | CAWSVPSSYNSPLHF
TRBJ2-2 | TRBV2 | NA | once | TGTGCCAGCAGTTTAGCAGGACTCAACACCGGGGAGCTGTTTTTT | CASSLAGLNTGELFF
TRBJ2-2 | TRBV7-2 | TRBD2 | NA | TGTGCCAGCAGCTCCACGCGACTAGCCCACTCGAACACCGGGGAGCTGTTTTTT | CASSSTRLAHSNTGELFF
TRBJ1-2 | TRBV4-3 | NA | once | TGCGCCAGCAGCCAAGATCCCCAGGGGCAGGGTCTTGGCTACACCTTC | CASSQDPQGQGLGYTF
TRBJ2-3 | TRBV29-1 | TRBD1 | NA | TGCAGCTCCGGGGCAGGGGGAAAAGATACGCAGTATTTT | CSSGAGGKDTQYF
TRBJ1-2 | TRBV9 | TRBD1 | NA | TGTGCCAGCAGCCCCCGAGGGGGCCTTCCCACTTTGAGCTATGGCTACACCTTC | CASSPRGGLPTLSYGYTF
TRBJ2-6 | TRBV30 | TRBD1 | NA | TGTGCCTGGAGTGTAGAGGCGGGGACAGGCGTCCTGACTTTC | CAWSVEAGTGVLTF
TRBJ2-2 | TRBV27 | NA | NA | TGTGCCAGCAGTTTATCGCCGGGGACGAACACCGGGGAGCTGTTTTTT | CASSLSPGTNTGELFF
TRBJ1-3 | TRBV2 | NA | NA | TGTGCCAGCAGTGTCGACAACCTTTCCTCTGGAAACACCATATATTTT | CASSVDNLSSGNTIYF
TRBJ2-7 | TRBV19 | NA | NA | TGTGCCAGTAGTATAGGGACACTTACCACGGAGCAGTACTTC | CASSIGTLTTEQYF
TRBJ1-2 | TRBV7-2 | NA | NA | TGTGCCAGCAGCTCCGTACGGGGCACGTGGTATGGCTACACCTTC | CASSSVRGTWYGYTF
TRBJ1-2 | TRBV7-9 | TRBD1 | NA | TGTGCCAGCAGCTTTTCAGGGGGAGGTAACTATGGCTACACCTTC | CASSFSGGGNYGYTF
TRBJ1-4 | TRBV6-6 | NA | NA | TGTGCCAGCAGTTACTCTCTACAGTCAACTAATGAAAAACTGTTTTTT | CASSYSLQSTNEKLFF
TRBJ1-3 | TRBV6-5 | TRBD1 | NA | TGTGCCACCATTGGACAGGGGGCTCCTGGAAACACCATATATTTT | CATIGQGAPGNTIYF
TRBJ2-2 | TRBV6-5 | NA | NA | TGTGCCAGCAACCCGGGATCTTGGAACACCGGGGAGCTGTTTTTT | CASNPGSWNTGELFF
TRBJ2-3 | TRBV27 | NA | NA | TGTGCCAGCAGTTTAGCAATATCGTCTACGCAGTATTTT | CASSLAISSTQYF
TRBJ1-1 | TRBV7-9 | NA | NA | TGTGCCAGCAGTCGAAAAGGGGCGAACACTGAAGCTTTCTTT | CASSRKGANTEAFF
TRBJ2-6 | TRBV27 | NA | NA | TGTGCCAGCAGTTTATTTACGGTAGGGTCTGGGGCCAACGTCCTGACTTTC | CASSLFTVGSGANVLTF
TRBJ2-5 | TRBV9 | TRBD2 | NA | TGTGCCAGCAGCGTCCAGGCCGGCCTAGCGGGAGGGCGTGAGACCCAGTACTTC | CASSVQAGLAGGRETQYF
TRBJ1-2 | TRBV5-6 | TRBD1 | NA | TGTGCCAGCAGCGCTGACAGGGGGCGGCTCTATGGCTACACCTTC | CASSADRGRLYGYTF
TRBJ2-1 | TRBV30 | NA | NA | TGTGCCTGGACCCCAGCGAATGAGCAGTTCTTC | CAWTPANEQFF
TRBJ2-7 | TRBV9 | TRBD1 | NA | TGTGCCAGCAGCAAGACAGGGGGCTCTAGTTGGTACGAGCAGTACTTC | CASSKTGGSSWYEQYF
TRBJ2-5 | TRBV6-5 | TRBD2 | NA | TGTGCCAGCAGTTACGGGGAGGGACCAGGCGGGACCCAGTACTTC | CASSYGEGPGGTQYF
TRBJ2-7 | TRBV4-1 | NA | NA | TGCGCCAGCAGCCAAGTTTTTTCGGGGACGTGGTCCTACGAGCAGTACTTC | CASSQVFSGTWSYEQYF
TRBJ2-7 | TRBV10-2 | NA | NA | TGCGCCAGCAGTGAGACCGGGACTTTCCCCTACGAGCAGTACTTC | CASSETGTFPYEQYF
TRBJ2-3 | TRBV7-7 | TRBD2 | NA | TGTGCTAGCAGCTTACCCAAGACTAGCGGGATAACAGATACGCAGTATTTT | CASSLPKTSGITDTQYF
TRBJ2-4 | TRBV5-3 | NA | NA | TGTCCCCGGGGCAGGGCGCGATACTTC | CPRGRARYF
TRBJ2-7 | TRBV28 | TRBD2 | NA | TGTGCCAGCAGTGGGACCTACCGCGGGGGCTACGAGCAGTACTTC | CASSGTYRGGYEQYF
TRBJ1-4 | TRBV19 | TRBD1 | NA | TGTGCCAGTAGTACGACAGGGGTAAATGAAAAACTGTTTTTT | CASSTTGVNEKLFF
TRBJ2-1 | TRBV5-1 | TRBD1 | NA | TGCGCCAGCAGCCAAAACGAGGGACAGGGGTACAATGAGCAGTTCTTC | CASSQNEGQGYNEQFF
TRBJ2-4 | TRBV2 | NA | NA | TGTGCCAGCAGTGAGAACAGGGTATTTGTGGACATTCAGTACTTC | CASSENRVFVDIQYF
TRBJ1-3 | TRBV27 | TRBD1 | NA | TGTGCCAGCAGTTCCATGACAGGGCTCGGAAACACCATATATTTT | CASSSMTGLGNTIYF
TRBJ2-5 | TRBV5-4 | TRBD1 | NA | TGTGCCAGCAGCTTGCGACAGGGGGCACAAGAGACCCAGTACTTC | CASSLRQGAQETQYF
TRBJ1-6 | TRBV5-1 | NA | once | TGCGCCAGCAGCTCCCACCAGGGTACCTATTCACCCCTCCACTTT | CASSSHQGTYSPLHF
TRBJ1-6 | TRBV30 | NA | NA | TGTGCCTGGAGTGCGGTTGAGGGGTTGTATTCACCCCTCCACTTT | CAWSAVEGLYSPLHF
TRBJ1-6 | TRBV19 | NA | NA | TGTGCCAGTAGTGCCGCCGAATATTCACCCCTCCACTTT | CASSAAEYSPLHF